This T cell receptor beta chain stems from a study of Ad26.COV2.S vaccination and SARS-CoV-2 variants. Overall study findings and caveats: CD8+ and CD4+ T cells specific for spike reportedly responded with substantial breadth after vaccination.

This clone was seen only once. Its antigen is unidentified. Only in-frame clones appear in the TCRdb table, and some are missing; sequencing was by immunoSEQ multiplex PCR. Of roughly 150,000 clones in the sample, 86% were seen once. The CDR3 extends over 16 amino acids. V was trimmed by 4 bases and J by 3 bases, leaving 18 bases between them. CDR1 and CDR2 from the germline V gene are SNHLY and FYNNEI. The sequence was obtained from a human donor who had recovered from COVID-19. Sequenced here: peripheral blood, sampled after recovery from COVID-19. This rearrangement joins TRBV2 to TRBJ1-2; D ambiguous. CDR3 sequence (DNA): TGTGCCAGCAGTGCCCAAACAGTGCCCTTGGACTATGGCTACACCTTC. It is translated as CASSAQTVPLDYGYTF.